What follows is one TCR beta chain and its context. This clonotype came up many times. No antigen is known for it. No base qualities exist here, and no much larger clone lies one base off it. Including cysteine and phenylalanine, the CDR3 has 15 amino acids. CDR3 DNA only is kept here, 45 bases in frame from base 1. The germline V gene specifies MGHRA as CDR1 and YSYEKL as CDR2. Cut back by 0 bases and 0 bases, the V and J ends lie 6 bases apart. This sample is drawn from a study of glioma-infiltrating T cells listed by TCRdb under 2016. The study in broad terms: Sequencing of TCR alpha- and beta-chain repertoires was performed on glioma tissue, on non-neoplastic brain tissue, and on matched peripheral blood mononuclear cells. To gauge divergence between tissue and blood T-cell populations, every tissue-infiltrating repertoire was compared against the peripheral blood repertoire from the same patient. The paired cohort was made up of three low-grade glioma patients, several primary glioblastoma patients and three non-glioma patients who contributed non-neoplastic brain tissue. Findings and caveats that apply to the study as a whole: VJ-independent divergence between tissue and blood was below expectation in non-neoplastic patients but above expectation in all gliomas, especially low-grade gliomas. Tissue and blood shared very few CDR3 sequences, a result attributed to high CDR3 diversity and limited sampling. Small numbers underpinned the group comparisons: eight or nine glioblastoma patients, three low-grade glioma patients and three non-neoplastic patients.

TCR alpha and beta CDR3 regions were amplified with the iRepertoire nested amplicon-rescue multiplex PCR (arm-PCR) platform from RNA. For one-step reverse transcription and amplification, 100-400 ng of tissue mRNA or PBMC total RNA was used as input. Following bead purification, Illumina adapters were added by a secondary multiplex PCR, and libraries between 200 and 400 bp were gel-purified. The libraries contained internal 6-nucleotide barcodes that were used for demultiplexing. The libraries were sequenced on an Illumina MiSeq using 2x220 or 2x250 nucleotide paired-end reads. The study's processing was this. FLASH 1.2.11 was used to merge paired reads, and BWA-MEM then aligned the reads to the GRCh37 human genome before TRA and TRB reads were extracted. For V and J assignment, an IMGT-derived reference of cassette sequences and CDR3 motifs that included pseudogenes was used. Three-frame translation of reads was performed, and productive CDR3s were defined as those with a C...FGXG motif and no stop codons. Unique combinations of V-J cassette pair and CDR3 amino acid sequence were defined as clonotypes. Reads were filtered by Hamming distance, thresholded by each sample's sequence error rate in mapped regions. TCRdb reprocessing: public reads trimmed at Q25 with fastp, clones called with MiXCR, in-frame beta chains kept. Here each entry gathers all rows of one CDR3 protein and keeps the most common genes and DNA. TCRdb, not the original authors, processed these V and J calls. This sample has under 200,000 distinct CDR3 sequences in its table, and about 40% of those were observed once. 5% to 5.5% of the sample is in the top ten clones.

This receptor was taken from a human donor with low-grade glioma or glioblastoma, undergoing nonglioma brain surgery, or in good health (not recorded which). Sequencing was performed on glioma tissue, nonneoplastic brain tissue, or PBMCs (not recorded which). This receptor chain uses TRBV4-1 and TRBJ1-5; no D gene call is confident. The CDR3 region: CASSQDTGSNQPQHF. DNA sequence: TGCGCCAGCAGCCAAGATACCGGTAGCAATCAGCCCCAGCATTTT.